The rows below give T cell receptor beta chains drawn from one sample of a study of radiation and T cells in renal cell carcinoma. Produced via immunoSEQ multiplex PCR; TCRdb's table is partial and in-frame only. The sample includes about 150,000 clones, approximately 90% seen only once; the top ten take about 12%. The sample was blood, taken from a patient whose treatment included radiotherapy and nephrectomy. All receptors come from a woman aged 45-60 years with renal cell carcinoma. Both conserved end residues are part of each CDR3. The D gene is left open where the match is weak. Clone size, where shown, is once, few, many, or a class for clones that have expanded.

CDR3 DNA,CDR3 protein,J gene,V gene,CDR3 length,clone size,D gene
TGTGCCAGCAGTCCTACAGGGGGAAGCAATCAGCCCCAGCATTTT,CASSPTGGSNQPQHF,TRBJ1-5,TRBV6-5,15,.,TRBD1
TGTGCCAGCAGCGGCGGACAGGGCGCCTATGGCTACACCTTC,CASSGGQGAYGYTF,TRBJ1-2,TRBV7-8,14,.,TRBD1
TGTGCCAGCTTCACCCACGCGGGCACCGGGGAGCTGTTTTTT,CASFTHAGTGELFF,TRBJ2-2,TRBV7-9,14,.,.
TGCGCCAGCGTAGGCCGTGGGCCGGGAGATACGCAGTATTTT,CASVGRGPGDTQYF,TRBJ2-3,TRBV5-1,14,.,.
TGTGCCAGTACAGGACAGTTAGTTAATGAAAAACTGTTTTTT,CASTGQLVNEKLFF,TRBJ1-4,TRBV19,14,.,.
TGTGCCAGCAGCGGGGGACAGGGAAGTATCGCGTACTTC,CASSGGQGSIAYF,TRBJ2-5,TRBV5-4,13,.,TRBD1
TGCGCCAGCAGCCAAGAGGGACAGCTGAACACTGAAGCTTTCTTT,CASSQEGQLNTEAFF,TRBJ1-1,TRBV4-1,15,.,TRBD1
TGTGCCAGCAGTTGGGAGCGGGGGACCTACGAGCAGTACTTC,CASSWERGTYEQYF,TRBJ2-7,TRBV2,14,.,TRBD2
TGTGCTAGCAGCTTAGCACTGCAAGAGACCCAGTACTTC,CASSLALQETQYF,TRBJ2-5,TRBV7-7,13,.,.
TGCGCCAGCAGTGAGTCTAGGGTACCGAGTCAGCCCCAGCATTTT,CASSESRVPSQPQHF,TRBJ1-5,TRBV10-2,15,.,.
TGTGCCAGCAGCTTAATCCACGGGGGGTTAGCTAACTATGGCTACACCTTC,CASSLIHGGLANYGYTF,TRBJ1-2,TRBV7-3,17,.,.
TGCGCCAGCAGCCCGGGACTAGCGGTAACAGATACGCAGTATTTT,CASSPGLAVTDTQYF,TRBJ2-3,TRBV4-3,15,.,TRBD2
TGTGCCAGCTCACCAGGTGCAGGGGTATATGGCTACACCTTC,CASSPGAGVYGYTF,TRBJ1-2,TRBV18,14,.,.
TGTGCCAGCAGCTTGTCCGGAAACACCATATATTTT,CASSLSGNTIYF,TRBJ1-3,TRBV5-6,12,.,.
TGTGCCAGTACCAGCCAGGGGGTTGGCAATCAGCCCCAGCATTTT,CASTSQGVGNQPQHF,TRBJ1-5,TRBV19,15,.,TRBD1
TGTGCCAGTAGTCCTCGGGCGTCCAATAGCAATCAGCCCCAGCATTTT,CASSPRASNSNQPQHF,TRBJ1-5,TRBV19,16,.,.
TGTGCCAGTAGACCTGACGTTTACTATGGCTACACCTTC,CASRPDVYYGYTF,TRBJ1-2,TRBV19,13,.,.
TGTGCCAGCAGCGACAGGGGCTTCCCCCCCAATGAGCAGTTCTTC,CASSDRGFPPNEQFF,TRBJ2-1,TRBV11-2,15,.,TRBD1
TGTGCCAGTAGTAGTCGAAGGCAGGGGTATCAGCCCCAGCATTTT,CASSSRRQGYQPQHF,TRBJ1-5,TRBV19,15,.,.
TGTGCCAGTAGTGCCCCGGGAGAGGGGTGGACAGTGAACACTGAAGCTTTCTTT,CASSAPGEGWTVNTEAFF,TRBJ1-1,TRBV19,18,.,.
TGCGCCAGCAGCCTCTCATACACCGGGGAGCTGTTTTTT,CASSLSYTGELFF,TRBJ2-2,TRBV5-1,13,.,.
TGTGCCAGCAGCCCCCGGACAGGGAACACCGGGGAGCTGTTTTTT,CASSPRTGNTGELFF,TRBJ2-2,TRBV7-2,15,.,TRBD1
TGTGCCAGCAGTGACTCAGGGACAGGGGGCTTACGTGGCTACACCTTC,CASSDSGTGGLRGYTF,TRBJ1-2,TRBV6-4,16,.,TRBD1
TGTGCCTGGAGTGTCTGGGAATCCGGCTACACCTTC,CAWSVWESGYTF,TRBJ1-2,TRBV30,12,.,.
TGTGCCAGCTCACCCGGGACTAGCGGGGGGAGGGGAGATACGCAGTATTTT,CASSPGTSGGRGDTQYF,TRBJ2-3,TRBV2,17,few,TRBD2
TGCGCCAGCAGCTTCGACACAGAGAACACTGAAGCTTTCTTT,CASSFDTENTEAFF,TRBJ1-1,TRBV5-1,14,.,.
TGTGCCAGCAGCTTTAAGGCAGGCGTAAAGGTCTTGGAGCAGTTCTTC,CASSFKAGVKVLEQFF,TRBJ2-1,TRBV5-6,16,.,.
TGTGCCACCAGCAGAGGGGGGGGGACACAGGGCAGTCAGCCCCAGCATTTT,CATSRGGGTQGSQPQHF,TRBJ1-5,TRBV15,17,once,.
TGTGCCAGCAGTAAAGGGGGCGGTCAGCCCCAGCATTTT,CASSKGGGQPQHF,TRBJ1-5,TRBV6-6,13,.,TRBD1
TGTGCCAGCAGCTTAGCGCGGGGAGCCACATACGAGCAGTACTTC,CASSLARGATYEQYF,TRBJ2-7,TRBV7-2,15,.,.
TGTGCTAGCAGTTGGGGAATGAACACTGAAGCTTTCTTT,CASSWGMNTEAFF,TRBJ1-1,TRBV14,13,.,.
TGTGCCAGCAGCTTACAGGGGTGGGGCTACACCTTC,CASSLQGWGYTF,TRBJ1-2,TRBV7-2,12,.,.
TGCGCCAGCAGCTTGGAACCCGATGGGGGTGAGCAGTTCTTC,CASSLEPDGGEQFF,TRBJ2-1,TRBV5-1,14,.,.
TGTGCTAGTGGTCAGGATCGGGCGGAAAAACTGTTTTTT,CASGQDRAEKLFF,TRBJ1-4,TRBV12-5,13,.,.
TGTGCCAGTAGGGGACAGAGTTTGAACACCGGGGAGCTGTTTTTT,CASRGQSLNTGELFF,TRBJ2-2,TRBV19,15,.,TRBD1
TGTGCCAGCAGCTTAGGGGGAAACCAGCAAATTCTTTATGGCTACACCTTC,CASSLGGNQQILYGYTF,TRBJ1-2,TRBV7-2,17,.,.
TGTGCCGGTGAGCCTAGCGCGTTTGGCGGAGGAGAGCAGTTCTTC,CAGEPSAFGGGEQFF,TRBJ2-1,TRBV7-4,15,.,.
TGTGCCAGTATCCGACAGACGAACACTGAAGCTTTCTTT,CASIRQTNTEAFF,TRBJ1-1,TRBV6-1,13,.,.
TGTGCCAGCAGCCCTACAGGGTTTAGCAATCAGCCCCAGCATTTT,CASSPTGFSNQPQHF,TRBJ1-5,TRBV6-5,15,.,.
TGTGCCAGCAGCCCCAGAGGGACCGACTCATATACGGGCGAAAAACTGTTTTTT,CASSPRGTDSYTGEKLFF,TRBJ1-4,TRBV14,18,.,.
TGCAGCGTTGAATGGGGGAGCCTAAATCAGCCCCAGCATTTT,CSVEWGSLNQPQHF,TRBJ1-5,TRBV29-1,14,few,.
TGTGCCAGCAGTTATGGGACCGCCGGCTCTGGAAACACCATATATTTT,CASSYGTAGSGNTIYF,TRBJ1-3,TRBV6-5,16,.,.
TGCGCCAGCAGCTCCGGGAGGGGGCCGGATGACATTCAGTACTTC,CASSSGRGPDDIQYF,TRBJ2-4,TRBV5-1,15,.,.
TGTGCCAGCAGTTACTCCGGGACAGCACAAGAGACCCAGTACTTC,CASSYSGTAQETQYF,TRBJ2-5,TRBV6-6,15,.,TRBD1
TGTGCCAGCAGTGACTCGACAGGGGGCGGCTACACCTTC,CASSDSTGGGYTF,TRBJ1-2,TRBV6-4,13,.,TRBD1
TGTGCCATCGGCGAGCGGGGGGCAGCCGGGGAGCTGTTTTTT,CAIGERGAAGELFF,TRBJ2-2,TRBV10-3,14,.,TRBD2
TGCAGCGTAAGAGGGGTCGCGAACACCGGGGAGCTGTTTTTT,CSVRGVANTGELFF,TRBJ2-2,TRBV29-1,14,.,.
TGCAGCCCTGGCTGGGGGAACAACAATGAGCAGTTCTTC,CSPGWGNNNEQFF,TRBJ2-1,TRBV29-1,13,.,.
TGTGCCAGTAGTCAGGTCGTGGAGACCCAGTACTTC,CASSQVVETQYF,TRBJ2-5,TRBV19,12,.,.
TGTGCCAGCTCACCAGGACAGGGCATAACCGGGGAGCTGTTTTTT,CASSPGQGITGELFF,TRBJ2-2,TRBV18,15,.,TRBD1
TGTGCCAGTAGTATAACTCCGAGGAATGAAAAACTGTTTTTT,CASSITPRNEKLFF,TRBJ1-4,TRBV19,14,.,.
TGTGCCAGCAGCTTCCGCAGGGGGCCCGTAGAGACCCAGTACTTC,CASSFRRGPVETQYF,TRBJ2-5,TRBV7-9,15,.,TRBD1
TGTGCCAGCAGTTACTCCGGGGGCCGTGAGACCCAGTACTTC,CASSYSGGRETQYF,TRBJ2-5,TRBV6-6,14,.,.
TGTGCCAGCAGCGTCTCGGGCTCTGGAAACACCATATATTTT,CASSVSGSGNTIYF,TRBJ1-3,TRBV9,14,.,.
TGTGCCAGCAGCCCCCAAACAGGGGCGGGCACTGAAGCTTTCTTT,CASSPQTGAGTEAFF,TRBJ1-1,TRBV2,15,.,TRBD1